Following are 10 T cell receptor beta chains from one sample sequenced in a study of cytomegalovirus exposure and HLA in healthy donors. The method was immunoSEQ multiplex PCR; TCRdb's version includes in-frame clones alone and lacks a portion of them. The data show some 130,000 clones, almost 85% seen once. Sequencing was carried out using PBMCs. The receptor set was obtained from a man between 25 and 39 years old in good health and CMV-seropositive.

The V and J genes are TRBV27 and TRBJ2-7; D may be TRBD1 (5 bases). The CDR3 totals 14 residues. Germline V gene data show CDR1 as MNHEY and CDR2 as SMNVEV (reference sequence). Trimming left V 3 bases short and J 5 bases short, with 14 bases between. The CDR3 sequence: CASSFRGTVDEQYF. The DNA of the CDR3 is TGTGCCAGCAGTTTTAGGGGTACGGTGGACGAGCAGTACTTC.

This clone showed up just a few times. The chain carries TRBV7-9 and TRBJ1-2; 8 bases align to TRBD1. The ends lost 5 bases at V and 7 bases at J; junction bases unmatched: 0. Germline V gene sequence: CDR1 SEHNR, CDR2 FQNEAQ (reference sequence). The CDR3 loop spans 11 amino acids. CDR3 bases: TGTGCCAGCAGCGACAGGGGTGGCTACACCTTC. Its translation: CASSDRGGYTF.

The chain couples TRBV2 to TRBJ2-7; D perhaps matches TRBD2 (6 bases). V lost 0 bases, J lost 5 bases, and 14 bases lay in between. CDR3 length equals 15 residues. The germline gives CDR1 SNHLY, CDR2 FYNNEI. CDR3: CASSEAGRGIDEQYF. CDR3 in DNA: TGTGCCAGCAGTGAAGCGGGGCGGGGAATCGACGAGCAGTACTTC.

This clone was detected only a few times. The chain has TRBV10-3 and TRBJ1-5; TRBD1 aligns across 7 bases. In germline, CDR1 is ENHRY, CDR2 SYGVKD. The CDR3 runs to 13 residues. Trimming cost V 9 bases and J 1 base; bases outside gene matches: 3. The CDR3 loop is CAIRQGSNQPQHF. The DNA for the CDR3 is TGTGCCATTAGACAGGGAAGCAATCAGCCCCAGCATTTT.

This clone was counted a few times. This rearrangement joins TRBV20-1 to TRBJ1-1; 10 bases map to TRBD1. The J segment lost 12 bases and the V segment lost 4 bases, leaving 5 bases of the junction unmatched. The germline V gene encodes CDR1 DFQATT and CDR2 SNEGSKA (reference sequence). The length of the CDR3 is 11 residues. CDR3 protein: CSAMDRGNSFF. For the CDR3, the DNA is TGCAGTGCTATGGACAGGGGGAATTCTTTCTTT.

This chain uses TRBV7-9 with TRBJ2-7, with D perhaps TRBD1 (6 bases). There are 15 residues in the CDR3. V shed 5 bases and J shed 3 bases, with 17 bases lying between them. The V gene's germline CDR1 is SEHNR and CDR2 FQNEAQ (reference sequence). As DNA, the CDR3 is TGTGCCAGCAGCACCGGAACAGGGTTACGCTACGAGCAGTACTTC. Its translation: CASSTGTGLRYEQYF.

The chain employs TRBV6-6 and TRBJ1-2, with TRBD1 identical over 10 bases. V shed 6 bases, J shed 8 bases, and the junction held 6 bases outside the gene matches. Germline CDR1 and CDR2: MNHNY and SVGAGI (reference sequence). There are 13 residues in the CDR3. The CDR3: CASSNGQGGGYTF. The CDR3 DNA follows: TGTGCCAGCAGCAACGGACAGGGGGGCGGCTACACCTTC.

The CDR3 region is CASSDRAGGGTDTQYF. Here the CDR3 DNA reads TGTGCCAGCAGTGATCGAGCGGGGGGGGGCACAGATACGCAGTATTTT. This chain connects TRBV5-4 to TRBJ2-3; 10 positions match TRBD2. Trimming took 5 bases from V and 1 from J; bases not matched to a gene: 7. Germline CDR1 reads SGHNT; CDR2 reads YYREEE (reference sequence). The CDR3 loop spans 16 amino acids.

CDR3 in amino acids: CASSLQGGETEAFF. The CDR3 nucleotides read TGTGCCAGCAGCCTTCAAGGGGGGGAGACTGAAGCTTTCTTT. This sequence joins TRBV28 and TRBJ1-1, with D possibly being TRBD1 (6 bases). V was cut by 6 bases and J by 5 bases, with 16 bases left in between. Germline V gives CDR1 MDHEN, CDR2 SYDVKM. This CDR3 is 14 amino acids long.

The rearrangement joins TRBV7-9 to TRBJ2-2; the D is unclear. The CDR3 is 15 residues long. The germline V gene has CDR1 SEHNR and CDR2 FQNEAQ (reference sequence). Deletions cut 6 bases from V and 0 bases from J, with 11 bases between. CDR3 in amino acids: CASRVGQTNTGELFF. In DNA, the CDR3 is TGTGCCAGCAGAGTTGGGCAGACGAACACCGGGGAGCTGTTTTTT.